Listed here are 27 T cell receptor beta chains from one sample, sequenced in a study of shared clonotypes between healthy human individuals. Data came from immunoSEQ multiplex PCR; TCRdb stores just in-frame clones and leaves some out. The data contain around 2.1 million clones, approximately 94% of them singletons. Material for sequencing was naive CD4+ T cells sorted from blood. Subset in this sample: CD45RA+ positively selected. These receptors all stem from a man between 18 and 35 years old in good health.

This clone was picked up one time. The rearrangement links TRBV2 to TRBJ2-7; D possibly corresponds to TRBD1 (6 bases). Trimming took 2 bases from V and 1 from J, leaving 12 bases between them. CDR3 size: 15 residues. Germline V gene lookup returns CDR1 SNHLY and CDR2 FYNNEI. The CDR3 spells CASSELGQGSYEQYF. The CDR3 DNA reads as TGTGCCAGCAGTGAATTGGGGCAGGGGTCCTACGAGCAGTACTTC.

The chain couples TRBV20-1 to TRBJ1-2; D gene ambiguous. Germline assignment: CDR1 DFQATT and CDR2 SNEGSKA (reference sequence). The CDR3 extends over 11 amino acids. Trimming shortened V by 6 bases and J by 4 bases, and 9 bases separated the two germline ends. CDR3 in amino acids: CSAAGLYGYTF. The CDR3 bases are TGCAGTGCCGCAGGCCTCTATGGCTACACCTTC.

This chain links TRBV4-1 with TRBJ2-7; maybe TRBD2 (5 bases). Germline V gene data show CDR1 as MGHRA and CDR2 as YSYEKL. The ends were cut back, 4 bases at V and 0 bases at J, with 13 bases in the middle. This CDR3 is 15 amino acids long. The CDR3 protein is CASSPPGMGSYEQYF. The DNA for the CDR3 is TGCGCCAGCAGCCCCCCCGGGATGGGCTCCTACGAGCAGTACTTC.

The chain recombines TRBV6-6 with TRBJ1-6, with TRBD1 matching 7 bases. Germline V gene sequence: CDR1 MNHNY, CDR2 SVGAGI (reference sequence). The length of the CDR3 is 13 residues. The V segment lost 6 bases and the J segment 10 bases; nucleotides outside the gene matches: 6. CDR3 in amino acids: CASSRQGASPLHF. The CDR3 DNA sequence: TGTGCCAGCAGCAGACAGGGAGCGTCACCCCTCCACTTT.

The chain combines TRBV6-1 with TRBJ2-7, with D possibly being TRBD1 (6 bases). There are 14 residues in the CDR3. Trimming removed 3 bases at V and 2 bases at J, with 11 bases between. Germline assignment: CDR1 MNHNS and CDR2 SASEGT. This CDR3 is CASSELDSTYEQYF. CDR3 coding DNA: TGTGCCAGCAGTGAGCTGGACAGTACCTACGAGCAGTACTTC.

The rearrangement links TRBV30 to TRBJ1-2; a weak D match, TRBD1 (5 bases). The CDR3 sequence is 12 residues long. Trimming took off 7 bases at V and 1 base at J, with 10 bases between the two ends. The germline CDR1 and CDR2 sequences are GTSNPN and SVGIG (reference sequence). This chain's CDR3 is CALTGRNYGYTF. For the CDR3, the DNA is TGTGCCTTAACAGGACGTAACTATGGCTACACCTTC. The full variable domain, completed using reference TRBV30 and TRBJ1-2, is SQTIHQWPATLVQPVGSPLSLECTVEGTSNPNLYWYRQAAGRGLQLLFYSVGIGQISSEVPQNLSASRPQDRQFILSSKKLLLSDSGFYLCALTGRNYGYTFGSGTRLTVV.

This chain uses TRBV5-1 with TRBJ1-2, with 11 bases matching TRBD1. The CDR3 loop spans 15 amino acids. Germline V lookup: CDR1 SGHRS, CDR2 YFSETQ. V lost 4 bases to trimming and J lost 3 bases; unmatched junction nucleotides: 5. CDR3: CASSAGQGAYYGYTF. CDR3 nucleotide sequence: TGCGCCAGCAGCGCTGGACAGGGGGCGTACTATGGCTACACCTTC.

The J gene is TRBJ1-4, the V gene TRBV5-1; D call uncertain. Germline V gene sequence: CDR1 SGHRS, CDR2 YFSETQ. This CDR3 contains 18 residues. V gave up 3 bases and J gave up 3 bases, with 21 bases separating them. CDR3 region: CASSSRKVSGEANEKLFF. In DNA form, the CDR3 reads TGCGCCAGCAGCTCTCGAAAAGTATCTGGGGAGGCTAATGAAAAACTGTTTTTT. Full variable domain (rest looked up from reference TRBV5-1 and TRBJ1-4): KAGVTQTPRYLIKTRGQQVTLSCSPISGHRSVSWYQQTPGQGLQFLFEYFSETQRNKGNFPGRFSGRQFSNSRSEMNVSTLELGDSALYLCASSSRKVSGEANEKLFFGSGTQLSVL.

A remark on this clone: The identical CDR3 is also encoded by other nucleotide sequences in the sample. This chain links TRBV7-2 with TRBJ1-2; TRBD1 might be the D (6 bases). CDR3 size: 14 residues. In germline, CDR1 is SGHTA, CDR2 FQGNSA. Trimming pared 5 bases from V and 2 bases from J, leaving 12 bases between. CDR3 coding DNA: TGTGCCAGCAGCCCGGGGCAGGGGAACTATGGCTACACCTTC. The encoded protein is CASSPGQGNYGYTF.

This chain connects TRBV6-1 to TRBJ2-7; D might be TRBD2 (5 bases). CDR3 length: 14 residues. The V end lost 7 bases, the J end lost 2 bases, and 15 bases lay between the germline ends. Germline CDR1 reads MNHNS; CDR2 reads SASEGT. CDR3 in amino acids: CASTLRTLTYEQYF. CDR3 sequence (DNA): TGTGCCAGCACCCTAAGGACTCTAACCTACGAGCAGTACTTC.

This clone appeared a few times. This chain links TRBV6-1 with TRBJ2-7; the D gene is possibly TRBD2 (7 bases). Germline CDR1 reads MNHNS; CDR2 reads SASEGT. The CDR3 spans 13 residues. The CDR3 is CASTRGGAYEQYF. The CDR3 region has the DNA TGTGCGTCAACCAGGGGAGGGGCCTACGAGCAGTACTTC.

The CDR3, as DNA: TGTGCCAGCACCGAGGCAGGGAAGGTAGAAAAACTGTTTTTT. Residues: CASTEAGKVEKLFF. The rearrangement joins TRBV28 to TRBJ1-4; perhaps TRBD1 as D (5 bases). V was pared by 7 bases and J by 8 bases, with 17 bases between. CDR1 is MDHEN, CDR2 SYDVKM, per germline. The CDR3 is 14 amino acids.

The rearrangement links TRBV11-2 to TRBJ2-7; the match to TRBD2 covers 11 bases. With V trimmed by 3 bases and J by 5 bases, 6 bases remained unmatched. CDR3 size: 15 residues. Germline V CDR1 and CDR2: SGHAT, FQNNGV. For the CDR3, the DNA is TGTGCCAGCAGCTTTAGCGGGAGGGCCAGTCACGAGCAGTACTTC. Its protein product is CASSFSGRASHEQYF.

V gene TRBV10-3 combines with J gene TRBJ2-2, with D perhaps matching TRBD2 (6 bases). The CDR3 sequence is 17 residues long. Trimming took 2 bases from V and 5 from J, leaving 18 bases between them. The V gene's germline CDR1 is ENHRY and CDR2 SYGVKD. The CDR3 is CAISEGRPGLRTGELFF. The CDR3 bases are TGTGCCATCAGTGAGGGACGCCCCGGACTACGAACCGGGGAGCTGTTTTTT.

Worth noting for this clone: The same CDR3 arises from other DNA sequences in this sample as well. This chain joins TRBV30 and TRBJ2-5; the match to TRBD2 covers 7 bases. Losses at the gene ends were 2 bases for V and 2 bases for J; bases not matched to a gene: 5. Per germline, CDR1 GTSNPN and CDR2 SVGIG (reference sequence). The CDR3 runs 14 residues. CDR3: CAWSRGAGQETQYF. The DNA of the CDR3 is TGTGCCTGGAGTAGAGGAGCGGGACAAGAGACCCAGTACTTC. Based on the CDR3 plus reference TRBV30 and TRBJ2-5, the full variable domain is SQTIHQWPATLVQPVGSPLSLECTVEGTSNPNLYWYRQAAGRGLQLLFYSVGIGQISSEVPQNLSASRPQDRQFILSSKKLLLSDSGFYLCAWSRGAGQETQYFGPGTRLLVL.

This chain links TRBV18 with TRBJ1-3; no reliable D call. The V and J ends lost 5 bases and 7 bases respectively, with 21 bases between them. Looked up from germline, CDR1 is KGHSH and CDR2 is LQKENI. The CDR3 contains 16 residues. The CDR3 DNA reads TGTGCCAGCTCAATGGACGGTTCCCGAAGGCCGAACACCATATATTTT. Encoded protein: CASSMDGSRRPNTIYF.

This rearrangement joins TRBV27 to TRBJ2-7, with TRBD1 matching 9 bases. The ends lost 4 bases at V and 2 bases at J; junction bases unmatched: 9. CDR1 MNHEY and CDR2 SMNVEV come from the germline V gene (reference sequence). CDR3 size: 16 residues. CDR3 in amino acids: CASSSRRDRATYEQYF. Here the CDR3 DNA reads TGTGCCAGCAGTTCCCGCCGGGACAGGGCGACCTACGAGCAGTACTTC.

The rearrangement links TRBV7-9 to TRBJ2-2; maybe TRBD1 (6 bases). CDR1 and CDR2 from the germline V gene are SEHNR and FQNEAQ (reference sequence). V lost 2 bases to trimming and J lost 2 bases, with 9 bases between them. The CDR3 consists of 15 residues. The CDR3 is CASSLRDTNTGELFF. The CDR3 DNA follows: TGTGCCAGCAGCTTAAGGGACACTAACACCGGGGAGCTGTTTTTT.

This chain joins TRBV2 and TRBJ2-7; 10 nucleotides match TRBD2. After removal of 3 bases from V and 5 bases from J, the junction contained 7 bases not matched to a gene. The CDR3 loop spans 15 amino acids. Per germline, CDR1 SNHLY and CDR2 FYNNEI. DNA of the CDR3: TGTGCCAGCAGTGATTTGCGGCTAGCGGGAGACGAGCAGTACTTC. It is translated as CASSDLRLAGDEQYF.

The J gene is TRBJ1-3, the V gene TRBV30; D is possibly TRBD1 (5 bases). Germline CDR1 GTSNPN, CDR2 SVGIG (reference sequence). This CDR3 contains 14 residues. V was trimmed by 1 base and J by 0 bases, leaving 7 bases between them. CDR3 loop: CAWSATVSGNTIYF. CDR3 DNA sequence: TGTGCCTGGAGTGCGACAGTCTCTGGAAACACCATATATTTT.

This clone was picked up one time. J is TRBJ2-7 and V is TRBV19, with TRBD2 matching 8 bases. The CDR3 is 14 amino acids. V dropped 3 bases and J dropped 3; count of bases not matched to a gene: 4. CDR1 LNHDA and CDR2 SQIVND come from the germline V gene (reference sequence). The CDR3 DNA follows: TGTGCCAGTAGTATTAACAGCGGGAGCTACGAGCAGTACTTC. Encoded protein: CASSINSGSYEQYF.

The V gene is TRBV6-5, the J gene TRBJ2-7; tentative D call: TRBD2 (6 bases). The CDR3 is made up of 14 amino acids. Germline CDR1 reads MNHEY; CDR2 reads SVGAGI. V gave up 5 bases and J gave up 3 bases, with 14 bases separating them. CDR3 amino acids: CASSAAGGGYEQYF. In DNA, the CDR3 is TGTGCCAGCAGTGCCGCCGGGGGAGGCTACGAGCAGTACTTC.

For the CDR3, the DNA is TGTGCCAGCAGAATTGACGGGAACACTGAAGCTTTCTTT. It codes for CASRIDGNTEAFF. V is TRBV6-5 and J is TRBJ1-1; no clear D. Trimming stripped 6 bases from V and 1 base from J, with 9 bases between. Germline V gene data show CDR1 as MNHEY and CDR2 as SVGAGI. The CDR3 covers 13 residues.

V and J are TRBV4-2 and TRBJ2-1, with 11 bases aligning to TRBD2. V was clipped by 0 bases and J by 0 bases; unmatched bases: 10. CDR1 LGHNA and CDR2 YNFKEQ come from the germline V gene. The length of the CDR3 is 20 residues. The CDR3 DNA reads as TGTGCCAGCAGCCAAGATCTAGCGGGGGGCCGTACCTTCTCCTACAATGAGCAGTTCTTC. This translates into CASSQDLAGGRTFSYNEQFF.

The gene calls are TRBV28 and TRBJ2-7; 14 positions match TRBD2. Trimming at V came to 3 bases and at J to 5 bases, leaving 6 bases not matched to a gene. CDR1 MDHEN and CDR2 SYDVKM come from the germline V gene. The CDR3 covers 16 residues. The chain's CDR3 is CASSFNGLAGGNEQYF. The CDR3 bases are TGTGCCAGCAGTTTTAACGGACTAGCGGGGGGTAACGAGCAGTACTTC.

This chain links TRBV5-1 with TRBJ2-6, with D hard to call. Deletions cut 4 bases from V and 1 base from J, with 12 bases between. Germline assignment: CDR1 SGHRS and CDR2 YFSETQ. CDR3 length: 16 residues. The CDR3 reads CASSEQIPSGANVLTF. The CDR3 DNA reads TGCGCCAGCAGCGAACAGATTCCTTCTGGGGCCAACGTCCTGACTTTC.

This rearrangement joins TRBV2 to TRBJ2-7; 9 bases map to TRBD2. The CDR3 has 15 residues. Germline CDR1 is SNHLY and CDR2 is FYNNEI. The junction had 9 bases not matched to a gene; V was cut back by 7 bases and J by 2 bases. The CDR3, as DNA: TGTGCCAGCATTTCCAGACTAGCGGTCCCCTACGAGCAGTACTTC. This gives the protein CASISRLAVPYEQYF.